The 21 T cell receptor beta chains presented below share a single source sample, sequenced in a study of cytomegalovirus exposure and HLA in healthy donors (TCRdb year 2017). The library was built by means of the immunoSEQ multiplex PCR assay. The table was pulled from immuneACCESS by TCRdb, which kept in-frame rearrangements only. Such tables lose some clones; where checked, under half of the loss comes from unresolved V genes, and the rest has no known cause. The table for this sample lists 150,000 to 180,000 clones; approximately 86% of them were counted only once. The ten most abundant clones make up roughly 1.9% of the sample. Specimen: PBMCs. The receptors shown here come from a human donor in good health.

This clone was counted a single time. V is TRBV6-1 and J is TRBJ1-1; TRBD1 matches 9 bases. Per germline, CDR1 MNHNS and CDR2 SASEGT. This CDR3 has 17 residues. Germline trimming cut 4 bases from V and 0 bases from J; bases unmatched to any gene: 9. DNA for the CDR3: TGTGCCAGCAGTGGGGACAGGGCCTGGCGAGTGAACACTGAAGCTTTCTTT. Residues: CASSGDRAWRVNTEAFF.

V and J are TRBV9 and TRBJ2-4, with D possibly matching TRBD1 (5 bases). From germline, CDR1 is SGDLS and CDR2 YYNGEE. The length of the CDR3 is 14 residues. V lost 0 bases and J 6 bases, leaving 10 bases between the germline ends. For the CDR3, the DNA is TGTGCCAGCAGCGTAGGCAGGGCCTTAAACATTCAGTACTTC. This translates into CASSVGRALNIQYF.

This sequence joins TRBV19 and TRBJ2-1; 8 bases align to TRBD1. Looked up from germline, CDR1 is LNHDA and CDR2 is SQIVND (reference sequence). V trimming: 2 bases; J trimming: 8 bases; junction bases outside the gene matches: 5. The CDR3 covers 14 residues. The CDR3 DNA reads as TGTGCCAGTAGTATAACCAGGGGGCGGGATGAGCAGTTCTTC. It encodes CASSITRGRDEQFF.

The chain links TRBV30 to TRBJ2-5; D might be TRBD2 (5 bases). Germline loops: CDR1 GTSNPN, CDR2 SVGIG (reference sequence). CDR3 length: 12 residues. The ends were cut back, 3 bases at V and 9 bases at J, with 14 bases in the middle. This CDR3 is CAWRSGEVSQYF. DNA of the CDR3: TGTGCCTGGAGATCCGGGGAAGTATCCCAGTACTTC.

The V and J genes are TRBV27 and TRBJ2-1, with TRBD2 as a possible D gene (5 bases). This CDR3 has 12 amino acids. The germline V gene has CDR1 MNHEY and CDR2 SMNVEV (reference sequence). Trimming cost V 6 bases and J 8 bases, with 11 bases left between them. The CDR3 DNA reads as TGTGCCAGCAGCCACGGGGAAGATGAGCAGTTCTTC. Amino acid sequence: CASSHGEDEQFF.

The chain joins TRBV7-9 to TRBJ1-2; D is unresolved. The CDR3 contains 14 residues. V was cut by 4 bases and J by 4 bases, with 13 bases left in between. Germline V gene data show CDR1 as SEHNR and CDR2 as FQNEAQ (reference sequence). CDR3 sequence: CASSSEGPTYGYTF. The CDR3 DNA reads TGTGCCAGCAGCTCAGAGGGCCCAACCTATGGCTACACCTTC.

The genes are TRBV5-1 and TRBJ2-7; 7 bases fit TRBD1. The V segment lost 4 bases and the J segment 4 bases; nucleotides outside the gene matches: 14. Germline-derived CDR1 and CDR2 are SGHRS and YFSETQ. This CDR3 comprises 16 residues. Here the CDR3 DNA reads TGCGCCAGCAGCACGCCCTCCGGGACAGACAAGTACGAGCAGTACTTC. Its protein is CASSTPSGTDKYEQYF.

The chain employs TRBV6-1 and TRBJ1-2; D remains unclear. Trimming removed 8 bases at V and 4 bases at J, with 14 bases between. The CDR3 is 13 residues long. Germline lookup yields CDR1 MNHNS and CDR2 SASEGT. The CDR3 loop reads CASRGWASYGYTF. The CDR3 coding sequence is TGTGCCAGCCGGGGTTGGGCGTCCTATGGCTACACCTTC.

V gene TRBV6-5 combines with J gene TRBJ2-7, with 7 bases identical to TRBD1. With V trimmed by 0 bases and J by 4 bases, 6 bases remained unmatched. Germline V CDR1 and CDR2: MNHEY, SVGAGI. The CDR3 loop spans 15 amino acids. The CDR3 sequence is CASSYSTGSLYEQYF. The CDR3 nucleotides read TGTGCCAGCAGTTACTCGACAGGGTCTTTATACGAGCAGTACTTC.

The chain has TRBV7-3 and TRBJ2-7; tentative D call: TRBD2 (5 bases). The V gene's germline CDR1 is SGHTA and CDR2 FQGTGA. V was shortened by 2 bases and J by 0 bases, with 8 bases between the two germline ends. This CDR3 spans 14 amino acids. CDR3 amino acids: CASSLSGNSYEQYF. The CDR3 DNA sequence: TGTGCCAGCAGCTTATCCGGGAACTCCTACGAGCAGTACTTC.

The chain joins TRBV18 to TRBJ1-4; 7 positions agree with TRBD1. Germline values: CDR1 KGHSH, CDR2 LQKENI. After removal of 2 bases from V and 1 base from J, the junction contained 7 bases not matched to a gene. This CDR3 has 17 amino acids. The CDR3 sequence: CASSPTGAGGTNEKLFF. The CDR3 DNA reads TGTGCCAGCTCACCAACAGGGGCGGGCGGAACTAATGAAAAACTGTTTTTT.

V gene TRBV27 combines with J gene TRBJ2-3; D not resolved. CDR1 is MNHEY, CDR2 SMNVEV, per germline (reference sequence). The CDR3 totals 12 residues. Between the trimmed V and J ends, which lost 8 bases and 2 bases, there was a span of 8 bases. DNA for the CDR3: TGTGCCAGCGGCAGATTCACAGATACGCAGTATTTT. It yields the protein CASGRFTDTQYF.

This clone occurred once. The DNA of the CDR3 is TGTGCCAGCAGTTCACCGGGGGGGGTGTACGAGCAGTACTTC. It is translated as CASSSPGGVYEQYF. The chain is built from TRBV28 and TRBJ2-7, with 8 bases identical to TRBD2. Losses at the gene ends were 4 bases for V and 4 bases for J; bases not matched to a gene: 6. The CDR3 loop spans 14 amino acids. Germline loops: CDR1 MDHEN, CDR2 SYDVKM.

The chain carries TRBV9 and TRBJ2-7; D is perhaps TRBD2 (7 bases). The CDR3 spans 16 residues. In germline, CDR1 is SGDLS, CDR2 YYNGEE. The V end was cut by 0 bases, the J end by 4 bases, with 17 bases between. This CDR3 reads CASSVGGGQGEYEQYF. The DNA for the CDR3 is TGTGCCAGCAGCGTAGGGGGGGGGCAGGGCGAGTACGAGCAGTACTTC.

This sequence joins TRBV7-3 and TRBJ1-2; no firm D call. V lost 0 bases and J 7 bases, leaving 12 bases between the germline ends. Germline V CDR1 and CDR2: SGHTA, FQGTGA. This CDR3 contains 14 residues. CDR3 DNA sequence: TGTGCCAGCAGCTTAACCCCCACAGAATCTGGCTACACCTTC. Translation: CASSLTPTESGYTF.

The chain has TRBV25-1 and TRBJ2-1, with TRBD2 identical over 7 bases. This CDR3 comprises 17 residues. The trim removed 5 bases at V and 0 bases at J, leaving 10 bases unmatched. Germline V gives CDR1 MGHDK, CDR2 SYGVNS. As DNA, the CDR3 is TGTGCCAGCAGTATGGGAGGGCGGGGGATCTCCTACAATGAGCAGTTCTTC. This translates into CASSMGGRGISYNEQFF.

This chain's CDR3 is CASRHDSYEQYF. CDR3 bases: TGTGCCAGCAGGCATGACAGCTACGAGCAGTACTTC. V is TRBV6-5 and J is TRBJ2-7; TRBD1 might be the D (5 bases). Germline V gives CDR1 MNHEY, CDR2 SVGAGI. V lost 6 bases and J lost 3, with 9 bases in between. The CDR3 length is 12 residues.

This clone was seen only a few times. One end of the junction fails to match germline, which may point to a read error. V usage is TRBV10-3 and J usage is TRBJ1-6; possible D gene TRBD1, 6 bases. CDR3 length: 14 amino acids. Germline CDR1 and CDR2: ENHRY and SYGVKD. CDR3 sequence: CATEGGGSYGPLYF. The DNA for the CDR3 is TGTGCCACCGAGGGGGGAGGGTCGTATGGCCCCCTCTACTTT.

The genes are TRBV6-1 and TRBJ2-7, with a tentative D call TRBD2 (6 bases). V dropped 1 base and J dropped 1 base, with 11 bases sitting between them. This CDR3 region has 15 residues. The germline CDR1 and CDR2 sequences are MNHNS and SASEGT. The CDR3 bases are TGTGCCAGCAGTGAAGAAGGAAGCGGGTCCTACGAGCAGTACTTC. Translating gives CASSEEGSGSYEQYF.

This chain connects TRBV25-1 to TRBJ2-3, with TRBD2 identical over 7 bases. The germline gives CDR1 MGHDK, CDR2 SYGVNS. J was trimmed by 1 base and V by 2 bases; bases with no gene match: 9. This CDR3 comprises 17 residues. In DNA, the CDR3 is TGTGCCAGCAGTGAAAAGGGACTACCCTCAGGCACAGATACGCAGTATTTT. It is translated as CASSEKGLPSGTDTQYF.

The chain couples TRBV9 to TRBJ2-7; 7 nucleotides match TRBD1. The length of the CDR3 is 14 residues. Germline V CDR1 and CDR2: SGDLS, YYNGEE. V trimming: 4 bases; J trimming: 1 base; junction bases outside the gene matches: 5. The CDR3 sequence: CASSPRTGSYEQYF. CDR3 bases: TGTGCCAGCAGCCCCCGGACAGGTTCCTACGAGCAGTACTTC.